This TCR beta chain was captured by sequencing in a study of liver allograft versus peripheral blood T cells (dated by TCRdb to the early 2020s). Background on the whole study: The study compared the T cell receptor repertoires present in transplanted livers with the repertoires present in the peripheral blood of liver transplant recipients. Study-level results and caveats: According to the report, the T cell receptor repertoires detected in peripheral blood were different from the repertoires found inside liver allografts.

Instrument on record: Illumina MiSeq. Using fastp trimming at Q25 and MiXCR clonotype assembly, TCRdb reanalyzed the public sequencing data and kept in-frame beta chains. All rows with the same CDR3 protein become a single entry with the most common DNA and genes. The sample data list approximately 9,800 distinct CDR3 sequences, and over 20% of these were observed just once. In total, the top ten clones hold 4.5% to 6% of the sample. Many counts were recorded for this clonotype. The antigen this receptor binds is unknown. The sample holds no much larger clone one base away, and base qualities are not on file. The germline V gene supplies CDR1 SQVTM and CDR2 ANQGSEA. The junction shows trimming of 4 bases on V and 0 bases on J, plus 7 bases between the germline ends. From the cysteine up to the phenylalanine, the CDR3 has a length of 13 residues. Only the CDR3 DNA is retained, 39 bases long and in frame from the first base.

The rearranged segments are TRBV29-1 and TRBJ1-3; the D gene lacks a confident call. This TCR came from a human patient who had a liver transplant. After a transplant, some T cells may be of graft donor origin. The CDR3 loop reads CSVAGSSGNTIYF. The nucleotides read TGCAGCGTTGCGGGGAGCTCTGGAAACACCATATATTTT.